Included here is one TCR beta chain sequence, with context. Its antigen remains unidentified. The PCR employed 60 Vbeta primers together with 13 Jbeta primers. Libraries were prepared by immunoSEQ multiplex PCR; TCRdb keeps only in-frame clonotypes and omits some of them. The table lists about 76,000 clones, 65% to 75% of them singletons. The data stem from a study of cytomegalovirus exposure and HLA in healthy donors. Overall study context: Earlier results showed 90 million to 120 million unique TCR beta sequences derived from roughly 180 million T cells.

Trimming cost V 3 bases and J 7 bases, with 13 bases left between them. The CDR3 sequence is 14 residues long. Per the germline V gene, CDR1 is KGHSH and CDR2 is LQKENI. General observations from the study: Across donors, most TCRs were seen rarely, yet some public ones were widespread. Common viral pathogens seemed, in a later analysis, to connect with several of the most significant clusters. A missense DCLRE1C variant was associated with V- and J-gene trimming of TCR beta chains in a later analysis, and an independent cohort replicated the association.

The sequencing sample was made of PBMCs. The chain links TRBV18 to TRBJ1-5; D remains unclear. This clonotype originated in a woman aged 40-49 years in good health and CMV-seropositive. The chain's CDR3 is CASSPGRLGQPQHF. CDR3 DNA sequence: TGTGCCAGCTCACCGGGCAGGCTTGGCCAGCCCCAGCATTTT. The full variable domain, completed using reference TRBV18 and TRBJ1-5, is NAGVMQNPRHLVRRRGQEARLRCSPMKGHSHVYWYRQLPEEGLKFMVYLQKENIIDESGMPKERFSAEFPKEGPSILRIQQVVRGDSAAYFCASSPGRLGQPQHFGDGTRLSIL.